This paragraph covers one T cell receptor beta chain sequence. The sample comes from a study of blood T cell repertoires in COVID-19. The overall study: From the United States, Italy and Spain came samples of acute and convalescent COVID-19.

Per germline, CDR1 GTSNPN and CDR2 SVGIG (reference sequence). V lost 5 bases, J lost 2 bases, and 12 bases lay in between. This CDR3 is built from 13 residues. TCRdb's table, derived via immunoSEQ multiplex PCR, lists solely in-frame clones and lacks some. This sample carries approximately 140,000 clones, about 90% of them seen once, and the ten largest clones take roughly 4.5%. Sequencing was done on a sample of peripheral blood. The TCR originated in a woman between 55 and 75 years old with active or convalescent COVID-19. V gene TRBV30 combines with J gene TRBJ2-5; tentatively, D is TRBD1 (6 bases). CDR3 amino acids: CAWLNRVQETQYF. The CDR3 bases are TGTGCCTGGCTGAACAGGGTTCAAGAGACCCAGTACTTC.